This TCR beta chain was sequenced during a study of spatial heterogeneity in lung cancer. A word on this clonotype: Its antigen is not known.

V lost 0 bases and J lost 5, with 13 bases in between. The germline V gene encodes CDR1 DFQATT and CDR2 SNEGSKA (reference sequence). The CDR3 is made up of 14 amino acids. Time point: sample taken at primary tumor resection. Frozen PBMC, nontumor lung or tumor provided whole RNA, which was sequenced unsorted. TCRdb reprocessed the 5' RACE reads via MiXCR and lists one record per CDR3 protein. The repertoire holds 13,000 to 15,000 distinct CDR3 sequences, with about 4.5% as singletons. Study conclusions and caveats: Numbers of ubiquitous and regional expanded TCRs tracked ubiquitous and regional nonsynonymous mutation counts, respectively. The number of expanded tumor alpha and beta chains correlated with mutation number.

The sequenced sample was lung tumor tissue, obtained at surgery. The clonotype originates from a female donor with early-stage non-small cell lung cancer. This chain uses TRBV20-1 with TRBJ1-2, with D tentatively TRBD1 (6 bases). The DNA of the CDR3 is TGCAGTGCTAGAGATTTAACGGGGGCTTATGGCTACACCTTC. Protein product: CSARDLTGAYGYTF.